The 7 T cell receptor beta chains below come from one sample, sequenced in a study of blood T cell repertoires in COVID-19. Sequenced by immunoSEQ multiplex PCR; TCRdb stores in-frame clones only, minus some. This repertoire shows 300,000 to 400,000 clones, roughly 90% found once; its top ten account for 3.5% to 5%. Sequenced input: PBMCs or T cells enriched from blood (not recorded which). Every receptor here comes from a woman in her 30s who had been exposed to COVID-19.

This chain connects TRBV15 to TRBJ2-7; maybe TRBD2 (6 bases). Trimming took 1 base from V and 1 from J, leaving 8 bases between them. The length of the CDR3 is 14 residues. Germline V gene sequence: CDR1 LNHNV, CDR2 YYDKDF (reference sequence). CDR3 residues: CATSRVGGSYEQYF. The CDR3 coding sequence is TGTGCCACCAGCAGAGTCGGGGGATCCTACGAGCAGTACTTC. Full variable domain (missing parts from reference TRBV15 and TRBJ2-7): DAMVIQNPRYQVTQFGKPVTLSCSQTLNHNVMYWYQQKSSQAPKLLFHYYDKDFNNEADTPDNFQSRRPNTSFCFLDIRSPGLGDTAMYLCATSRVGGSYEQYFGPGTRLTVT.

The CDR3 DNA sequence: TGCGCCAGCAGCCAAGGCGGGGTCTTGGAAGCTTTCTTT. Translated: CASSQGGVLEAFF. The rearrangement uses TRBV4-3 and TRBJ1-1, with D unclear. V was shortened by 1 base and J by 8 bases, with 11 bases between the two germline ends. This CDR3 contains 13 residues. The germline V gene has CDR1 LGHNA and CDR2 YSLEER.

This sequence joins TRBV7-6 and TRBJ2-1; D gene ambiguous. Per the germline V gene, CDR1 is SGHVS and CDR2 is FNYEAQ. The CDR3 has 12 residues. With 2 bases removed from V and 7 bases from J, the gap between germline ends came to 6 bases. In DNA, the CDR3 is TGTGCCAGCAGCTTACTTCAGAATGAGCAGTTCTTC. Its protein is CASSLLQNEQFF.

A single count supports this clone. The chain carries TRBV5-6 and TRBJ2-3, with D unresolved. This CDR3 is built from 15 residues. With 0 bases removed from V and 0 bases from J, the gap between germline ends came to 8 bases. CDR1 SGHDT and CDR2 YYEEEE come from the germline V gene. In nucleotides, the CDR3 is TGTGCCAGCAGCTTGGGGGCGTTAAGCACAGATACGCAGTATTTT. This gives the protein CASSLGALSTDTQYF.

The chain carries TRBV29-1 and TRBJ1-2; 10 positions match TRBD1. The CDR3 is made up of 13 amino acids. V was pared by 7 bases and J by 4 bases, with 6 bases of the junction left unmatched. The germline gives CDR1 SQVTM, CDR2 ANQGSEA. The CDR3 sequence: CSGGTGDIYGYTF. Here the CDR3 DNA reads TGCAGCGGGGGGACAGGGGATATCTATGGCTACACCTTC.

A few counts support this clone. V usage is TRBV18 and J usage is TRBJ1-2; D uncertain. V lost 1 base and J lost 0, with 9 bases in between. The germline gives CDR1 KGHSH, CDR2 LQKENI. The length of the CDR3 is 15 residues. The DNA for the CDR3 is TGTGCCAGCTCACCACGGCAGGTGGCTAACTATGGCTACACCTTC. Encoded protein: CASSPRQVANYGYTF.

The CDR3 protein is CASSEPQTDDYGYTF. As DNA, the CDR3 is TGTGCCAGCAGTGAACCTCAGACAGACGATTATGGCTACACCTTC. The rearrangement uses TRBV2 and TRBJ1-2; D possibly corresponds to TRBD1 (5 bases). The CDR3 loop spans 15 amino acids. V dropped 2 bases and J dropped 5 bases, with 15 bases sitting between them. Per the germline V gene, CDR1 is SNHLY and CDR2 is FYNNEI.